This T cell receptor (beta chain) was identified during a study of OX40 agonist ivuxolimab in advanced cancers. Germline-derived CDR1 and CDR2 are SNHLY and FYNNEI. Trimming removed 10 bases from V and 0 bases from J, with 12 bases in between. CDR3 size: 13 residues. Concerning this clone itself: What it binds is unknown.

TCRdb keeps only in-frame clones here, not all; method: immunoSEQ multiplex PCR. The sample includes roughly 46,000 clones, 89% of them seen just once. Broader study findings: Which antigen the expanded peripheral T cells recognized is unknown.

The source is an adult with an advanced solid tumor such as melanoma, head and neck, liver or kidney cancer. The gene calls are TRBV2 and TRBJ1-1; TRBD1 is a possible D gene (5 bases). This specimen was CD4+ or CD8+ T cells sorted from blood, taken in a trial of the OX40 agonist ivuxolimab. Written as DNA, the CDR3 is TGTGCCATTGAGGGGTCGGTGAACACTGAAGCTTTCTTT. Residues: CAIEGSVNTEAFF.